This T cell receptor (beta chain) comes out of a study of control samples from healthy donors and cancer patients. The CDR3 sequence is 15 residues long. In germline, CDR1 is SGHTA, CDR2 FQGNSA. V lost 5 bases to trimming and J lost 0 bases; unmatched junction nucleotides: 5. Libraries were prepared by immunoSEQ multiplex PCR; TCRdb keeps only in-frame clonotypes and omits some of them. The table includes 110,000 or so clones, around 89% detected once. The source material was blood. This TCR derives from a man aged 45-65 years in good health. This chain joins TRBV7-2 and TRBJ2-3; 7 bases line up with TRBD1. The CDR3 sequence: CASSLGTVSTDTQYF. Here the CDR3 DNA reads TGTGCCAGCAGCCTCGGGACAGTAAGCACAGATACGCAGTATTTT.